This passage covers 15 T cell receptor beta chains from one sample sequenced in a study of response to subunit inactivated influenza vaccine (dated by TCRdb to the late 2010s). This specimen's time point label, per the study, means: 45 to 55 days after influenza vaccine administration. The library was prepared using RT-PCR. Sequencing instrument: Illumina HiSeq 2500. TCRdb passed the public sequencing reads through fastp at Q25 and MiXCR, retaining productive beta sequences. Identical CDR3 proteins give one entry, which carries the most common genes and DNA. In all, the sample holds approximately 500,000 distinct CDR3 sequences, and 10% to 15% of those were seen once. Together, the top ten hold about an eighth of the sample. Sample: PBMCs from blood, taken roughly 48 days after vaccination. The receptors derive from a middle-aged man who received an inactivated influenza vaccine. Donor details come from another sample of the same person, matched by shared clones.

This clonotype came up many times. The CDR3 region has the DNA TGCGCCAGCGGACCTCCCGGGACTAGCGGCACAGATACGCAGTATTTT. Protein sequence: CASGPPGTSGTDTQYF. The chain is built from TRBV5-1 and TRBJ2-3; TRBD2 agrees at 10 bases. J gave up 1 base and V 7 bases, and 9 bases lay outside the gene matches. Germline loops: CDR1 SGHRS, CDR2 YFSETQ. CDR3 length equals 16 residues.

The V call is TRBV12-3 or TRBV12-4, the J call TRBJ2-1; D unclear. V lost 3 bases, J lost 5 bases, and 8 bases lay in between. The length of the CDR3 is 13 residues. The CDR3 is CASSFVGDNEQFF. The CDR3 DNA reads TGTGCCAGCAGTTTTGTAGGAGACAATGAGCAGTTCTTC.

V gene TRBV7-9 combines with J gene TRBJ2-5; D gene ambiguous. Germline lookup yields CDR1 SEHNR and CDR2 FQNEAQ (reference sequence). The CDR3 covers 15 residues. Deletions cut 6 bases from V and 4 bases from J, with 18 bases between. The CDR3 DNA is TGTGCCAGCAGTCCGAAGCGTCGGTTGCGAGAGACCCAGTACTTC. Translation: CASSPKRRLRETQYF.

CDR3: CASKHRGQINYGYTF. The CDR3 nucleotides are TGTGCCAGCAAACACAGGGGACAGATTAACTATGGCTACACCTTC. The chain is built from TRBV6-2 or TRBV6-3 and TRBJ1-2; 7 bases are a match to TRBD1. This CDR3 has 15 residues. The germline gives CDR1 MNHEY, CDR2 SVGEGT. Unmatched junction bases numbered 9, after V lost 7 bases and J lost 1 base.

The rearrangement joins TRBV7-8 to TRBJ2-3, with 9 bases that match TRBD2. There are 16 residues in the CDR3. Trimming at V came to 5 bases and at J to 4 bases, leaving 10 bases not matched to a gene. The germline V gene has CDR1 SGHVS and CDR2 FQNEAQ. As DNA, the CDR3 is TGTGCCAGCAGCCCCCGTTTTAGCGGGAGAGCAGATACGCAGTATTTT. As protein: CASSPRFSGRADTQYF.

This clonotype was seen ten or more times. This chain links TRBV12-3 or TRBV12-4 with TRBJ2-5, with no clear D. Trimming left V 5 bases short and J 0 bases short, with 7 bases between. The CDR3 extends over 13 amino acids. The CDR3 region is CASSQINQETQYF. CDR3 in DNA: TGTGCCAGCAGTCAGATAAACCAAGAGACCCAGTACTTC.

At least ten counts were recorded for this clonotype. CDR3 coding DNA: TGTGCCAGCAGTTTAAGTGCGAATGGCAATTCACCCCTCCACTTT. Its protein product is CASSLSANGNSPLHF. The chain uses TRBV12-3 or TRBV12-4 and TRBJ1-6; no reliable D call. Trimming stripped 2 bases from V and 7 bases from J, with 12 bases between. The CDR3 consists of 15 residues.

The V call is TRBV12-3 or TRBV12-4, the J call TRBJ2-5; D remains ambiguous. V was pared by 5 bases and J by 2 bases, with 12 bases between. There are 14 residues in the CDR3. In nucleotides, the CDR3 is TGTGCCAGCAGTCCAGTTTCGGAGCAAGAGACCCAGTACTTC. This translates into CASSPVSEQETQYF.

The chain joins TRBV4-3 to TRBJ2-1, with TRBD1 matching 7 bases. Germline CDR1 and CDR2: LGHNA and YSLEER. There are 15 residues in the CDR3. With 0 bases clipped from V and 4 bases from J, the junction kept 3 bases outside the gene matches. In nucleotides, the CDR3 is TGCGCCAGCAGCCAAGAAGGACAGGTATACAATGAGCAGTTCTTC. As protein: CASSQEGQVYNEQFF.

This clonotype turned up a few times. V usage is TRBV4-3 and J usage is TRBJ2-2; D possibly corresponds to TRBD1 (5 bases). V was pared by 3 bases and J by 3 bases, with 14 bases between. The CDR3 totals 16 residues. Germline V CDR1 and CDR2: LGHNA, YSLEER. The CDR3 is CASSHQKGPYTGELFF. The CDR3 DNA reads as TGCGCCAGCAGCCACCAGAAGGGGCCGTACACCGGGGAGCTGTTTTTT.

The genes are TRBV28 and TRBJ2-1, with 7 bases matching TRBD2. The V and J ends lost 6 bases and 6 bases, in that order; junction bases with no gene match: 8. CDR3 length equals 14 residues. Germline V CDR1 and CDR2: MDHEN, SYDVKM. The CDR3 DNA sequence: TGTGCCAGCAGAATGGGGGGGGTCGTCAATGAGCAGTTCTTC. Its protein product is CASRMGGVVNEQFF.

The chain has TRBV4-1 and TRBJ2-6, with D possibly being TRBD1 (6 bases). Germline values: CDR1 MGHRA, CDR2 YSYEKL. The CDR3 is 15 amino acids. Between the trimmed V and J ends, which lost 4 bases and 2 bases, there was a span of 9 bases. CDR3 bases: TGCGCCAGCAGCCGAACAGGGCCTGGGGCCAACGTCCTGACTTTC. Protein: CASSRTGPGANVLTF.

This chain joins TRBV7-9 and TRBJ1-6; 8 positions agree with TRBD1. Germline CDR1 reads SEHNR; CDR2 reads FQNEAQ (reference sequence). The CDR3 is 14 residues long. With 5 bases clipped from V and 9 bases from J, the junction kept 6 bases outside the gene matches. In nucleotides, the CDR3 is TGTGCCAGCAGCGGTACAGGGGGAGTTTCACCCCTCCACTTT. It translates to CASSGTGGVSPLHF. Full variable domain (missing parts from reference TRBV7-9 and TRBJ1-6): DTGVSQNPRHKITKRGQNVTFRCDPISEHNRLYWYRQTLGQGPEFLTYFQNEAQLEKSRLLSDRFSAERPKGSFSTLEIQRTEQGDSAMYLCASSGTGGVSPLHFGNGTRLTVT.

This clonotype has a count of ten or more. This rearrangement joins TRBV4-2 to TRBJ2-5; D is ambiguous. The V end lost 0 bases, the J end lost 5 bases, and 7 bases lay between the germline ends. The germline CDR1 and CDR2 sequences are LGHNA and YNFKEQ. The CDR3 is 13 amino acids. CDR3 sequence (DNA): TGTGCCAGCAGCCAAGATCCCAGGGAGACCCAGTACTTC. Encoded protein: CASSQDPRETQYF.

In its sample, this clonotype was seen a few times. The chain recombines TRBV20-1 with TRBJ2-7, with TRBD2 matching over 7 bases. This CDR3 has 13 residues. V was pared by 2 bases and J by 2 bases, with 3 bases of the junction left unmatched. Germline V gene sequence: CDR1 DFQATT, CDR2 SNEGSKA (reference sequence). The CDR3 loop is CSARPAGAYEQYF. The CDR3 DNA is TGCAGTGCTAGACCTGCGGGAGCCTACGAGCAGTACTTC.